This T cell receptor beta chain was recovered during a study of TIL therapy for anti-PD-1-resistant metastatic lung cancer. Study at large: Tumor harvest preceded PD-1/PD-L1 blockade, followed by nivolumab treatment. Whole-study results and caveats: Infused TIL clonotypes partially replaced the baseline blood repertoire, then decayed over months.

Sequencing used immunoSEQ v3. Survey-level samples got 1.5 million to 2 million read pairs; deep-level samples got roughly 4.5-6 million. Sequencing was performed with immunoSEQ multiplex PCR; in TCRdb, only in-frame clones are kept and a portion is missing. The profile shows some 52,000 clones, around 80% of them singletons. This sample's time point: pre-treatment sample, taken before nivolumab and TIL therapy. Patients were adults with stage 4 NSCLC. As regards this clone: What it binds is unknown.

V was cut by 3 bases and J by 7 bases, with 16 bases left in between. This CDR3 has 14 residues. Germline V gene data show CDR1 as SGHNT and CDR2 as YYREEE (reference sequence). Sample: blood, taken at baseline. The TCR originated in a woman aged 30 to 85 with non-small cell lung cancer. V and J are TRBV5-4 and TRBJ1-1; D is unclear. CDR3 loop: CASSYKVGGREAFF. The CDR3 DNA sequence: TGTGCCAGCAGCTACAAGGTTGGTGGACGTGAAGCTTTCTTT.